The 29 T cell receptor beta chains given below trace back to one sample, sequenced in a study of T cells in lung cancer brain metastases. Generated by immunoSEQ multiplex PCR, the TCRdb table keeps only in-frame clones and is missing some. The sample holds about 2,900 clones, 85% seen once. Sequencing was carried out using tumor tissue from the primary lung tumor. Receptors were obtained from an older woman with non-small cell lung cancer.

The J gene is TRBJ2-7, the V gene TRBV7-6; 13 positions match TRBD2. CDR3 size: 17 residues. CDR1 and CDR2 from the germline V gene are SGHVS and FNYEAQ. Trimming at V came to 5 bases and at J to 3 bases, leaving 10 bases not matched to a gene. The CDR3 nucleotides are TGTGCCAGCAGCCCGGGGACTAGCGGGGCGCCCAACTACGAGCAGTACTTC. Its protein is CASSPGTSGAPNYEQYF.

This chain links TRBV12-5 with TRBJ2-7; tentative D call: TRBD1 (5 bases). From germline, CDR1 is LGHNT and CDR2 FRNRAP. V was trimmed by 5 bases and J by 3 bases, leaving 8 bases between them. The CDR3 has 12 residues. CDR3 protein: CASGRRDYEQYF. In DNA, the CDR3 is TGTGCTAGTGGTCGCAGGGACTACGAGCAGTACTTC.

The chain uses TRBV5-1 and TRBJ2-5; TRBD2 matches at 9 bases. This CDR3 comprises 15 residues. Germline V lookup: CDR1 SGHRS, CDR2 YFSETQ. After removal of 4 bases from V and 4 bases from J, the junction contained 8 bases not matched to a gene. CDR3 in amino acids: CASSAQTSGRETQYF. The CDR3 bases are TGCGCCAGCAGCGCCCAGACTAGCGGAAGAGAGACCCAGTACTTC.

This chain connects TRBV2 to TRBJ2-1; 8 bases align to TRBD2. The CDR3 consists of 15 residues. Germline V gene lookup returns CDR1 SNHLY and CDR2 FYNNEI. V was clipped by 5 bases and J by 9 bases; unmatched bases: 12. CDR3 coding DNA: TGTGCCAGCAGTCCGCGAGGGGCGGGAGGAGGTGAGCAGTTCTTC. As protein: CASSPRGAGGGEQFF.

V gene TRBV28 combines with J gene TRBJ1-2; D is unclear. Trimming took off 0 bases at V and 2 bases at J, with 7 bases between the two ends. In germline, CDR1 is MDHEN, CDR2 SYDVKM. The CDR3 consists of 14 residues. The CDR3 DNA is TGTGCCAGCAGTTTATGGGAGAGGAACTATGGCTACACCTTC. It specifies CASSLWERNYGYTF.

Worth noting for this clone: Other nucleotide sequences in the sample specify the same CDR3. This rearrangement joins TRBV6-1 to TRBJ1-2; 8 bases align to TRBD1. Germline V lookup: CDR1 MNHNS, CDR2 SASEGT. There are 13 residues in the CDR3. V was pared by 6 bases and J by 11 bases, with 11 bases of the junction left unmatched. CDR3 amino acids: CASRTPGQDFYTF. The DNA of the CDR3 is TGTGCCAGCAGAACGCCGGGACAGGACTTTTACACCTTC.

This rearrangement joins TRBV12-5 to TRBJ2-5; 7 bases line up with TRBD1. The J call could be wrong; TRBJ2-7 is a better fit for the DNA end. The V gene's germline CDR1 is LGHNT and CDR2 FRNRAP. This CDR3 region has 13 residues. CDR3 sequence: CAPGGQQAYEQYF. DNA of the CDR3: TGTGCTCCAGGGGGACAGCAAGCGTACGAGCAGTACTTC.

This clone was detected a few times. V usage is TRBV4-1 and J usage is TRBJ2-5; D is undetermined. The CDR3 is 14 amino acids. Germline V lookup: CDR1 MGHRA, CDR2 YSYEKL. V was pared by 0 bases and J by 1 base, with 6 bases between. The CDR3: CASSQEIAQETQYF. The CDR3 DNA follows: TGCGCCAGCAGCCAAGAAATAGCCCAAGAGACCCAGTACTTC.

The J gene is TRBJ2-7, the V gene TRBV6-5; D is unresolved. The germline V gene has CDR1 MNHEY and CDR2 SVGAGI. V gave up 5 bases and J gave up 1 base, with 15 bases separating them. The CDR3 is made up of 15 amino acids. This CDR3 is CASSRTSGDSYEQYF. The CDR3 nucleotides are TGTGCCAGCAGTCGGACCTCGGGCGATTCCTACGAGCAGTACTTC.

The chain joins TRBV6-5 to TRBJ1-2; D ambiguous. V shed 6 bases and J shed 2 bases, with 10 bases lying between them. This CDR3 region has 13 residues. In germline, CDR1 is MNHEY, CDR2 SVGAGI. The CDR3 DNA sequence: TGTGCCAGCAGGCCTTCTCAGAACTATGGCTACACCTTC. This gives the protein CASRPSQNYGYTF.

In its sample, this clone was seen a few times. The gene calls are TRBV7-9 and TRBJ2-1, with 7 bases identical to TRBD1. The germline CDR1 and CDR2 sequences are SEHNR and FQNEAQ (reference sequence). The CDR3 length is 14 residues. The junction had 6 bases not matched to a gene; V was cut back by 3 bases and J by 7 bases. CDR3 residues: CASSFTRDRNEQFF. Here the CDR3 DNA reads TGTGCCAGCAGCTTCACCCGGGACAGAAATGAGCAGTTCTTC. Full variable domain (missing parts from reference TRBV7-9 and TRBJ2-1): DTGVSQNPRHKITKRGQNVTFRCDPISEHNRLYWYRQTLGQGPEFLTYFQNEAQLEKSRLLSDRFSAERPKGSFSTLEIQRTEQGDSAMYLCASSFTRDRNEQFFGPGTRLTVL.

V gene TRBV15 combines with J gene TRBJ2-3; 7 bases map to TRBD1. CDR1 and CDR2 (germline): LNHNV, YYDKDF (reference sequence). The CDR3 contains 13 residues. Unmatched junction bases numbered 0, after V lost 0 bases and J lost 6 bases. For the CDR3, the DNA is TGTGCCACCAGCAGAGACAGGGGGGATACGCAGTATTTT. It is translated as CATSRDRGDTQYF. The variable domain in full, completed from reference TRBV15 and TRBJ2-3, reads DAMVIQNPRYQVTQFGKPVTLSCSQTLNHNVMYWYQQKSSQAPKLLFHYYDKDFNNEADTPDNFQSRRPNTSFCFLDIRSPGLGDTAMYLCATSRDRGDTQYFGPGTRLTVL.

V usage is TRBV11-3 and J usage is TRBJ2-1; D tentatively reads TRBD1 or TRBD2 (6 bases each). V was trimmed by 5 bases and J by 5 bases, leaving 10 bases between them. The germline V gene encodes CDR1 SGHNT and CDR2 YENEEA. The CDR3 length is 13 residues. CDR3 DNA sequence: TGTGCCAGCAGCAACGGGGGCGACAATGAGCAGTTCTTC. Protein product: CASSNGGDNEQFF. Using reference TRBV11-3 and TRBJ2-1 for the parts outside the CDR3, the full variable domain is EAGVVQSPRYKIIEKKQPVAFWCNPISGHNTLYWYLQNLGQGPELLIRYENEEAVDDSQLPKDRFSAERLKGVDSTLKIQPAELGDSAVYLCASSNGGDNEQFFGPGTRLTVL.

This rearrangement joins TRBV4-1 to TRBJ1-1; D is ambiguous. Looked up from germline, CDR1 is MGHRA and CDR2 is YSYEKL. Trimming left V 0 bases short and J 7 bases short, with 9 bases between. The length of the CDR3 is 13 residues. The chain's CDR3 is CASSQETGVEAFF. As DNA, the CDR3 is TGCGCCAGCAGCCAAGAGACGGGAGTTGAAGCTTTCTTT.

A remark on this clone: The sample carries other DNA sequences with the same CDR3. The chain carries TRBV5-1 and TRBJ1-1, with D possibly TRBD1 on 6 matching bases. The ends were cut back, 8 bases at V and 4 bases at J, with 18 bases in the middle. Germline V CDR1 and CDR2: SGHRS, YFSETQ. CDR3 length: 14 amino acids. CDR3 DNA: TGCGCCAGTAGCCCAGCGGGAGGGGGCACTGAAGCTTTCTTT. Translated, it gives CASSPAGGGTEAFF. Full variable domain (rest looked up from reference TRBV5-1 and TRBJ1-1): KAGVTQTPRYLIKTRGQQVTLSCSPISGHRSVSWYQQTPGQGLQFLFEYFSETQRNKGNFPGRFSGRQFSNSRSEMNVSTLELGDSALYLCASSPAGGGTEAFFGQGTRLTVV.

V is TRBV5-6 and J is TRBJ2-1; 8 nucleotides agree with TRBD2. With V trimmed by 3 bases and J by 11 bases, 4 bases remained unmatched. The length of the CDR3 is 12 residues. Per germline, CDR1 SGHDT and CDR2 YYEEEE. The CDR3 region is CASSSLAGKQFF. Written as DNA, the CDR3 is TGTGCCAGCAGCTCCTTAGCGGGGAAGCAGTTCTTC.

The V and J genes are TRBV18 and TRBJ2-7; either TRBD1 or TRBD2 may supply D (5 bases each). Trimming left V 3 bases short and J 5 bases short, with 14 bases between. Germline CDR1 is KGHSH and CDR2 is LQKENI. The CDR3 runs to 14 residues. CDR3 DNA sequence: TGTGCCAGCTCACCCCAGCAGGGACCGGACGAGCAGTACTTC. This codes for CASSPQQGPDEQYF.

This chain links TRBV18 with TRBJ2-2; D is unresolved. V dropped 3 bases and J dropped 2 bases, with 7 bases sitting between them. CDR1 is KGHSH and CDR2 is LQKENI in the germline V gene. This CDR3 is built from 14 residues. CDR3 loop: CASSPLGNTGELFF. The CDR3 DNA reads TGTGCCAGCTCACCGCTTGGCAACACCGGGGAGCTGTTTTTT.

The chain joins TRBV9 to TRBJ1-2; D remains ambiguous. The length of the CDR3 is 12 residues. Trimming stripped 0 bases from V and 7 bases from J, with 7 bases between. Germline-derived CDR1 and CDR2 are SGDLS and YYNGEE. CDR3 coding DNA: TGTGCCAGCAGCGTAGCGGCAGGTGGCTACACCTTC. Its translation: CASSVAAGGYTF.

This chain links TRBV2 with TRBJ2-7; D may be TRBD2 (6 bases). Deletions cut 1 base from V and 2 bases from J, with 6 bases between. Germline assignment: CDR1 SNHLY and CDR2 FYNNEI. This CDR3 has 13 residues. CDR3 sequence: CASSEGLAYEQYF. The CDR3 DNA follows: TGTGCCAGCAGTGAAGGACTAGCCTACGAGCAGTACTTC.

A few counts support this clone. The gene calls are TRBV25-1 and TRBJ2-5; D unresolved. This CDR3 contains 13 residues. Trimming pared 1 base from V and 1 base from J, leaving 4 bases between. Germline values: CDR1 MGHDK, CDR2 SYGVNS. This CDR3 is CASSELVQETQYF. The CDR3 coding sequence is TGTGCCAGCAGTGAATTGGTCCAAGAGACCCAGTACTTC.

This chain uses TRBV5-1 with TRBJ2-3, with 8 bases identical to TRBD2. Losses at the gene ends were 7 bases for V and 2 bases for J; bases not matched to a gene: 6. The length of the CDR3 is 14 residues. Germline-derived CDR1 and CDR2 are SGHRS and YFSETQ. Written as DNA, the CDR3 is TGCGCCAGCCACGAGCGGGGGTACACAGATACGCAGTATTTT. Amino acid sequence: CASHERGYTDTQYF.

This clone appeared a few times. The gene calls are TRBV7-8 and TRBJ1-2, with D uncertain. Germline CDR1 SGHVS, CDR2 FQNEAQ. CDR3 length: 12 amino acids. The V gene lost 1 base and the J gene lost 6 bases, with 6 bases spanning the gap. CDR3 region: CASSLGRDGYTF. The CDR3, as DNA: TGTGCCAGCAGCTTAGGCAGAGATGGCTACACCTTC.

The chain has TRBV7-8 and TRBJ1-5; D is unresolved. The V gene lost 3 bases and the J gene lost 3 bases, with 6 bases spanning the gap. The CDR3 has 13 amino acids. Germline CDR1 reads SGHVS; CDR2 reads FQNEAQ. CDR3 loop: CASSFGTNQPQHF. Written as DNA, the CDR3 is TGTGCCAGCAGCTTTGGCACCAATCAGCCCCAGCATTTT. The complete variable domain, with remaining parts taken from reference TRBV7-8 and TRBJ1-5, reads GAGVSQSPRYKVAKRGQDVALRCDPISGHVSLFWYQQALGQGPEFLTYFQNEAQLDKSGLPSDRFFAERPEGSVSTLKIQRTQQEDSAVYLCASSFGTNQPQHFGDGTRLSIL.

The chain couples TRBV4-1 to TRBJ2-3; D remains unclear. Germline V gene sequence: CDR1 MGHRA, CDR2 YSYEKL. Trimming cost V 1 base and J 2 bases, with 4 bases left between them. The CDR3 runs 13 residues. CDR3 in DNA: TGCGCCAGCAGCCAAGGGTCCACAGATACGCAGTATTTT. Translating gives CASSQGSTDTQYF.

The chain combines TRBV19 with TRBJ1-4; D remains ambiguous. V was pared by 9 bases and J by 8 bases, with 16 bases between. The germline V gene has CDR1 LNHDA and CDR2 SQIVND (reference sequence). The CDR3 is made up of 13 amino acids. CDR3 bases: TGTGCCAGCTCCCCAACCATGGGCGAAAAACTGTTTTTT. This encodes CASSPTMGEKLFF.

J is TRBJ2-3 and V is TRBV7-2, with 13 nucleotides matching TRBD2. This CDR3 has 18 amino acids. V dropped 1 base and J dropped 1; count of bases not matched to a gene: 5. The germline gives CDR1 SGHTA, CDR2 FQGNSA. This CDR3 reads CASSLVRLAGGGTDTQYF. In nucleotides, the CDR3 is TGTGCCAGCAGCTTAGTCCGACTAGCGGGGGGCGGCACAGATACGCAGTATTTT.

The chain couples TRBV7-6 to TRBJ1-6, with TRBD1 identical over 8 bases. Germline V gene lookup returns CDR1 SGHVS and CDR2 FNYEAQ. V shed 2 bases, J shed 9 bases, and the junction held 9 bases outside the gene matches. The CDR3 has 16 residues. CDR3 residues: CASSLQEAGGSSPLHF. The CDR3 nucleotides read TGTGCCAGCAGCTTACAGGAGGCAGGGGGCTCTTCACCCCTCCACTTT.

In this sample, this clone turned up a few times. The gene calls are TRBV11-2 and TRBJ2-7; D is uncertain. The V gene's germline CDR1 is SGHAT and CDR2 FQNNGV. The CDR3 is 13 residues long. Trimming removed 3 bases from V and 0 bases from J, with 6 bases in between. The DNA of the CDR3 is TGTGCCAGCAGCTTGGTGAGCTCCTACGAGCAGTACTTC. The encoded protein is CASSLVSSYEQYF.